The entry below describes one TCR beta chain. Its target is not known. The source of the sample is a study of chemoradiotherapy in HPV16-positive cancers. Whole-study context: A couple of HPV16-positive patients' cells yielded candidate HPV-specific clones and common motifs. Study observations and caveats: During treatment, candidate HPV-specific clones and E7-related motifs expanded in tumor. The functional HPV-specific definition rests on just two HPV16-positive patients.

Germline lookup yields CDR1 SEHNR and CDR2 FQNEAQ (reference sequence). This CDR3 has 11 amino acids. The V end was cut by 2 bases, the J end by 6 bases, with 5 bases between. Measured with immunoSEQ multiplex PCR; TCRdb has only the in-frame clones, and not every one. The table includes tens of thousands of clones, about 88% detected once. Samples were taken several times over chemoradiotherapy. This TCR was sampled from a human donor with HPV-associated anogenital cancer. The chain has TRBV7-9 and TRBJ2-7; no clear D. Sequencing used blood, obtained from a patient who underwent chemoradiotherapy. CDR3 sequence (DNA): TGTGCCAGCAGCTTAAAGTTCGAGCAGTACTTC. Translating gives CASSLKFEQYF.